A selection of T cell receptor beta chains follows, all from one sample in a study of blood T cell repertoires in COVID-19. Assay: immunoSEQ multiplex PCR; the TCRdb copy retains only in-frame clones and omits some. Of hundreds of thousands of clones in the sample, 86% were seen once. The material sequenced was peripheral blood. These TCRs come from a woman under 40 with active or convalescent COVID-19. Both conserved end residues are part of each CDR3. A D gene is named only where the DNA matches it firmly. Expanded clones get a size class; other rows say once, few or many, or leave the size out.

clone_size j_call v_call d_call cdr3_nt cdr3_aa
- TRBJ2-1 TRBV10-3 - TGTGCCATCAGTGAGTCCGGATCTACGGGCAATGAGCAGTTCTTC CAISESGSTGNEQFF
- TRBJ1-3 TRBV5-1 TRBD1 TGCGCCAGCAGCCCGGGACAGGGTGATGGAAACACCATATATTTT CASSPGQGDGNTIYF
few TRBJ1-1 TRBV5-4 TRBD1 TGTGCCAGCAGTCGAGGGGGCGGCACTGAAGCTTTCTTT CASSRGGGTEAFF
- TRBJ1-2 TRBV5-1 - TGCGCCAGCAGCTTGGGACTTGCCCATGGCTACACCTTC CASSLGLAHGYTF
many TRBJ1-1 TRBV5-1 - TGCGCCAGCAGCTTGGCCGCTGGGGAGGGAGGTCGTAACACTGAAGCTTTCTTT CASSLAAGEGGRNTEAFF
- TRBJ2-7 TRBV28 TRBD1 TGTGCCAGCAGACGAGGGGGCCTTTCCTCCTACGAGCAGTACTTC CASRRGGLSSYEQYF
- TRBJ1-1 TRBV6-5 TRBD1 TGTGCCAGCAGTTCGAAGACAGGGGGCACTGAAGCTTTCTTT CASSSKTGGTEAFF
- TRBJ2-7 TRBV6-5 - TGTGTCCTAGGTAGCCCCCCCTACGAGCAGTACTTC CVLGSPPYEQYF
- TRBJ1-1 TRBV19 - TGTGCCAGTAGTGTCGGGGGGCGGGCTGAAGCTTTCTTT CASSVGGRAEAFF
- TRBJ2-7 TRBV5-1 TRBD2 TGCGCCAGCAGTTCTATTTTAGGGAGGGTTTCCTACGAGCAGTACTTC CASSSILGRVSYEQYF
- TRBJ1-3 TRBV4-1 TRBD1 TGCGCCAGCAGCCTAACCGGGACAGCCTCTGGAAACACCATATATTTT CASSLTGTASGNTIYF
- TRBJ1-2 TRBV6-5 TRBD1 TGTGCCAGCAGTTACAACAACCGACAGGGGGGTGGCTACACCTTC CASSYNNRQGGGYTF
- TRBJ1-4 TRBV6-5 - TGTGCCAGCAGAAGGGACACCGGGGCCGAAAAACTGTTTTTT CASRRDTGAEKLFF
- TRBJ2-3 TRBV7-9 TRBD2 TGTGCCGCCGGGCCGGGGGGGGAAACAACAGATACGCAGTATTTT CAAGPGGETTDTQYF
- TRBJ1-5 TRBV19 TRBD1 TGTGCCAGTAGTGAGACAGGGGGTGGCCAGCCCCAGCATTTT CASSETGGGQPQHF
- TRBJ1-5 TRBV19 TRBD1 TGTGCCAGTAGTATTCCCGAGACAGGGGGTTATCAGCCCCAGCATTTT CASSIPETGGYQPQHF
- TRBJ1-4 TRBV7-9 TRBD1 TGTGCCAGCAGCGCTAACAGGGGGCGGCATGAAAAACTGTTTTTT CASSANRGRHEKLFF
once TRBJ2-1 TRBV15 TRBD2 TGTGCCACCAGGGGAACTAGCGGGGACCCCGATGAGCAGTTCTTC CATRGTSGDPDEQFF
- TRBJ2-1 TRBV19 - TGTGCCAGTAGGTGGAGAGGGGACACCTACAATGAGCAGTTCTTC CASRWRGDTYNEQFF
- TRBJ2-7 TRBV11-1 - TGTGCCAGCAGCCGGAGGGGAGGAAACGAGCAGTACTTC CASSRRGGNEQYF
once TRBJ1-2 TRBV12-5 TRBD1 TGTGCTAGTGGCACGACAGGGGCCGATGGCTACACCTTC CASGTTGADGYTF
- TRBJ2-5 TRBV5-1 - TGCGCCAGCAGATTCCTATACAGGGATGAGACCCAGTACTTC CASRFLYRDETQYF
once TRBJ2-1 TRBV20-1 - TGCAGTGCTAGTCTTTTTGGAGGGTCCGCGGGGCAGTTCTTC CSASLFGGSAGQFF
- TRBJ2-2 TRBV5-6 - TGTGCCAGCAGCTTGGAGTTGCGGGGAGGCACCGGGGAGCTGTTTTTT CASSLELRGGTGELFF
- TRBJ2-3 TRBV7-2 TRBD2 TGTGCCAGCAGCTTAAGCGGGGGGGCCGGAGATACGCAGTATTTT CASSLSGGAGDTQYF
- TRBJ2-3 TRBV5-1 - TGCGCCAGCAGCTTGGGTTGGGACTGGACAGATACGCAGTATTTT CASSLGWDWTDTQYF
- TRBJ1-2 TRBV7-8 - TGTGCCAGCAGCTTAGTCCAGGGAATACTGAACTATGGCTACACCTTC CASSLVQGILNYGYTF
- TRBJ1-6 TRBV19 - TGTGCCAGTAGTACTGACGGGGTAAATAATTCACCCCTCCACTTT CASSTDGVNNSPLHF
- TRBJ1-2 TRBV6-5 - TGTGCCAGCAGTAGGAGTAGGGGGAACTATGGCTACACCTTC CASSRSRGNYGYTF
- TRBJ1-2 TRBV4-1 TRBD1 TGCGCCAGCAGCCAAGACCCGCAGGGGGCTCCCTATGGCTACACCTTC CASSQDPQGAPYGYTF
- TRBJ2-7 TRBV27 TRBD1 TGTGCCAGCAGTTTCGGTTCCCCCGGGACAGGGTTCTACGAGCAGTACTTC CASSFGSPGTGFYEQYF
- TRBJ1-1 TRBV13 - TGTGCCAGCAGCTTAGGCCTCGTCTGGGCCGCTTTCTTT CASSLGLVWAAFF
- TRBJ1-1 TRBV25-1 - TGTGCCAGCAGTGATCTCAGGGGTGGCACTGAAGCTTTCTTT CASSDLRGGTEAFF
- TRBJ2-3 TRBV29-1 - TGCAGCGCCCTCCCGACTAGTGGTGGTACGCAGTATTTT CSALPTSGGTQYF
once TRBJ1-3 TRBV4-1 - TGCGCCAGCAGCCAAGACTCCCACAGCTCTGGAAACACCATATATTTT CASSQDSHSSGNTIYF
- TRBJ2-1 TRBV3-1/TRBV3-2 - TGTGCCAGCAGCCAAGATTGGGGGACAGAGCAGTTCTTC CASSQDWGTEQFF
- TRBJ1-5 TRBV19 - TGTGCCAGTAGCGAGCTTAATCAGCCCCAGCATTTT CASSELNQPQHF
- TRBJ1-1 TRBV19 - TGTGCCAGTAGGGCCGCCCGCCACGACGGGGTCGAAGCTTTCTTT CASRAARHDGVEAFF
- TRBJ2-3 TRBV10-3 TRBD2 TGTGCCATCAGTGAGTCGGAGCTGGGAGGGACGCAGTATTTT CAISESELGGTQYF
- TRBJ2-1 TRBV2 TRBD1 TGTGCCAGCAAAGGACAGGGTGAACATCAACCCCACCAGTTCTTC CASKGQGEHQPHQFF
- TRBJ1-1 TRBV29-1 TRBD1 TGCAGCGTCTCACAGGGGGTTCGTACTGAAGCTTTCTTT CSVSQGVRTEAFF
- TRBJ2-6 TRBV7-9 - TGTGCCAGCAGCCGCAGCTCTGGGGCCAACGTCCTGACTTTC CASSRSSGANVLTF
- TRBJ1-1 TRBV2 - TGTGCCAGCAGAGAATCGACAGGAGGAACTGAAGCTTTCTTT CASRESTGGTEAFF
- TRBJ1-5 TRBV28 - TGTGCCAGCAGGGGGGGACGGAGCGGAGTTGAAGCCCAGCATTTT CASRGGRSGVEAQHF
- TRBJ1-2 TRBV20-1 - TGCAGTGCAAGTCATGGGATGGGGCCTTATGGCTACACCTTC CSASHGMGPYGYTF
- TRBJ1-2 TRBV27 - TGTGCCAGCAGTCCCCGTAGGCAGGCCAACTATGGCTACACCTTC CASSPRRQANYGYTF
- TRBJ2-2 TRBV7-9 TRBD2 TGTGCCAGCAGCTCGGAAGAGAGGCTAGCGGGGGCCACCGGGGAGCTGTTTTTT CASSSEERLAGATGELFF
- TRBJ1-5 TRBV9 TRBD1 TGTGCCAGCAGCTCGGGACAGGCCGGGAATCAGCCCCAGCATTTT CASSSGQAGNQPQHF
- TRBJ2-2 TRBV2 - TGTGCCAGCAGTGATCTCTCGCGGGGCCTCGGGGAGCTGTTTTTT CASSDLSRGLGELFF
- TRBJ2-5 TRBV5-1 TRBD2 TGCGCCAGCAGCTTGGCTCCTAGCGGCCAAGAGACCCAGTACTTC CASSLAPSGQETQYF
- TRBJ1-2 TRBV2 - TGTGCCAGCACCGTTGACAGTTCTTCCTATGGCTACACCTTC CASTVDSSSYGYTF
- TRBJ1-5 TRBV5-8 - TGTGCCAGCAGCCGTCAGGGTCTGAGCAATCAGCCCCAGCATTTT CASSRQGLSNQPQHF
- TRBJ1-1 TRBV7-7 - TGTGCCAGCAGCCCCCTGACAGGCCTGATGAACACTGAAGCTTTCTTT CASSPLTGLMNTEAFF
- TRBJ2-3 TRBV18 TRBD2 TGTGCCAGCTCACCAGTAGCGGGAGAGGTAGATACGCAGTATTTT CASSPVAGEVDTQYF
- TRBJ1-1 TRBV2 - TGTGCCAGCAAATCCCAGGGTTATAGCACTGAAGCTTTCTTT CASKSQGYSTEAFF
- TRBJ1-5 TRBV6-1 - TGTGCCAGCAGTGAACTACTGTTGAAGGCGGGCAATCAGCCCCAGCATTTT CASSELLLKAGNQPQHF
- TRBJ1-4 TRBV5-1 - TGCGCCAGCAGCCCAGGCGGGGGGTATGAAAATGAAAAACTGTTTTTT CASSPGGGYENEKLFF
- TRBJ1-3 TRBV5-7 - TGTGCCAGCAGCTTGGCCTGCACAGGGAGTCCCGGAAACACCATATATTTT CASSLACTGSPGNTIYF
- TRBJ1-4 TRBV6-5 - TGTGCCACACTCCCGCAGAGGTCAACTAATGAAAAACTGTTTTTT CATLPQRSTNEKLFF
- TRBJ2-7 TRBV30 - TGTGCCTGGAGTTACGGGGGCTACGAGCAGTACTTC CAWSYGGYEQYF